The next 22 T cell receptor beta chains were all read from a single sample in a study of T cells after yellow fever vaccination. One entry per CDR3 protein, called by TCRdb with MiXCR from the 5' RACE reads. The sample holds approximately 550,000 distinct CDR3 sequences, approximately 21% seen once. The sample in question was PBMCs, obtained 15 days after the yellow fever booster vaccination. These receptors were obtained from a man aged 25 to 40 who received the YFV17D yellow fever vaccine.

This clonotype has a count of ten or more. The rearrangement joins TRBV5-1 to TRBJ1-4, with a weak D call TRBD1 (6 bases). Between the trimmed V and J ends, which lost 4 bases and 7 bases, there was a span of 14 bases. The CDR3 length is 14 residues. The V gene's germline CDR1 is SGHRS and CDR2 YFSETQ. The chain's CDR3 is CASSHREGGEKLFF. The CDR3 DNA follows: TGCGCCAGCAGCCACCGGGAAGGGGGTGAAAAACTGTTTTTT.

This clonotype was seen more than once but under ten times. The CDR3 spells CASSVYSYNEQFF. The CDR3 coding sequence is TGCGCCAGCAGCGTCTATTCCTACAATGAGCAGTTCTTC. The chain links TRBV5-1 to TRBJ2-1; no clear D. The germline CDR1 and CDR2 sequences are SGHRS and YFSETQ. Between the trimmed V and J ends, which lost 4 bases and 1 base, there was a span of 6 bases. CDR3 length equals 13 residues.

The gene calls are TRBV5-6 and TRBJ2-2; the match to TRBD2 covers 12 bases. Germline-derived CDR1 and CDR2 are SGHDT and YYEEEE. The junction had 8 bases not matched to a gene; V was cut back by 1 base and J by 4 bases. The CDR3 runs to 18 residues. The CDR3 bases are TGTGCCAGCAGCTTGAGGGGGACTAGCGGGTTCTTCACCGGGGAGCTGTTTTTT. Its translation is CASSLRGTSGFFTGELFF.

The chain employs TRBV5-5 and TRBJ2-1, with 12 positions matching TRBD2. V was pared by 3 bases and J by 3 bases, with 4 bases of the junction left unmatched. Germline V gene data show CDR1 as SGHKS and CDR2 as YYEKEE (reference sequence). The CDR3 contains 16 residues. CDR3 amino acids: CASSYGLAGYYNEQFF. CDR3 nucleotide sequence: TGTGCCAGCAGCTATGGACTAGCGGGATACTACAATGAGCAGTTCTTC.

The chain carries TRBV5-6 and TRBJ2-7; D may be TRBD1 (5 bases). Trimming stripped 3 bases from V and 6 bases from J, with 13 bases between. The germline V gene encodes CDR1 SGHDT and CDR2 YYEEEE. The CDR3 extends over 13 amino acids. CDR3 sequence: CASSYDREREQYF. The CDR3 DNA sequence: TGTGCCAGCAGCTACGACAGAGAGCGCGAGCAGTACTTC.

This CDR3 reads CASSQGAGNMGQFF. The CDR3 DNA sequence: TGTGCCAGCAGCCAGGGAGCCGGGAATATGGGGCAGTTCTTC. The rearrangement joins TRBV7-2 to TRBJ2-1; D is perhaps TRBD1 or TRBD2 (5 bases each). Per the germline V gene, CDR1 is SGHTA and CDR2 is FQGNSA. The CDR3 extends over 14 amino acids. Trimming pared 5 bases from V and 12 bases from J, leaving 20 bases between.

The chain couples TRBV24-1 to TRBJ2-2; D ambiguous. CDR1 is KGHDR, CDR2 SFDVKD, per germline. V dropped 9 bases and J dropped 8 bases, with 9 bases sitting between them. The CDR3 consists of 11 residues. CDR3 in amino acids: CATPDCGELFF. DNA of the CDR3: TGTGCCACCCCTGACTGTGGGGAGCTGTTTTTT.

V usage is TRBV20-1 and J usage is TRBJ2-1, with 9 bases that match TRBD2. Losses at the gene ends were 2 bases for V and 4 bases for J; bases not matched to a gene: 3. This CDR3 is built from 14 residues. Germline V gene data show CDR1 as DFQATT and CDR2 as SNEGSKA (reference sequence). The CDR3 sequence: CSARKGLAYNEQFF. As DNA, the CDR3 is TGCAGTGCTAGAAAGGGACTAGCTTACAATGAGCAGTTCTTC.

This clonotype was seen a handful of times. This chain links TRBV28 with TRBJ2-4, with D hard to call. Per germline, CDR1 MDHEN and CDR2 SYDVKM. The CDR3 covers 12 residues. The V gene lost 4 bases and the J gene lost 7 bases, with 8 bases spanning the gap. CDR3 residues: CASSWGSNIQYF. In DNA form, the CDR3 reads TGTGCCAGCAGTTGGGGATCCAACATTCAGTACTTC.

The chain has TRBV5-1 and TRBJ1-6; 9 bases map to TRBD1. V shed 0 bases, J shed 7 bases, and the junction held 5 bases outside the gene matches. Germline CDR1 is SGHRS and CDR2 is YFSETQ. The CDR3 has 16 residues. As DNA, the CDR3 is TGCGCCAGCAGCTTGGAAGGACAGGGGTTGAATTCACCCCTCCACTTT. Amino acids: CASSLEGQGLNSPLHF.

There are a few counts of this clonotype. This chain joins TRBV11-2 and TRBJ2-7; 8 bases line up with TRBD2. This CDR3 spans 14 amino acids. Germline lookup yields CDR1 SGHAT and CDR2 FQNNGV. After removal of 5 bases from V and 2 bases from J, the junction contained 5 bases not matched to a gene. CDR3 amino acids: CASSTPGGAYEQYF. DNA of the CDR3: TGTGCCAGCAGCACCCCGGGGGGGGCCTACGAGCAGTACTTC.

A few counts support this clonotype. The rearrangement joins TRBV5-1 to TRBJ2-3; D unresolved. V was cut by 4 bases and J by 1 base, with 13 bases left in between. Germline V gene data show CDR1 as SGHRS and CDR2 as YFSETQ. The CDR3 has 15 residues. The CDR3 nucleotides are TGCGCCAGCAGCCTGTCAGTAATTGGCACAGATACGCAGTATTTT. Amino acids: CASSLSVIGTDTQYF. Full variable domain (rest looked up from reference TRBV5-1 and TRBJ2-3): KAGVTQTPRYLIKTRGQQVTLSCSPISGHRSVSWYQQTPGQGLQFLFEYFSETQRNKGNFPGRFSGRQFSNSRSEMNVSTLELGDSALYLCASSLSVIGTDTQYFGPGTRLTVL.

The chain joins TRBV18 to TRBJ2-1, with D possibly matching TRBD2 (5 bases). The CDR3 covers 16 residues. Germline CDR1 is KGHSH and CDR2 is LQKENI. The ends were cut back, 0 bases at V and 2 bases at J, with 11 bases in the middle. The CDR3 bases are TGTGCCAGCTCACCACCTCGGGGTAGGACCTACAATGAGCAGTTCTTC. Translated, it gives CASSPPRGRTYNEQFF.

The V call is TRBV4-2, the J call TRBJ1-1; a possible D gene is TRBD1 (5 bases). The V end was cut by 0 bases, the J end by 6 bases, with 14 bases between. The CDR3 contains 15 residues. In germline, CDR1 is LGHNA, CDR2 YNFKEQ. The CDR3 DNA reads as TGTGCCAGCAGCCAAGATGCAGATCGAGGGGCTGAAGCTTTCTTT. Translation gives CASSQDADRGAEAFF.

This clonotype was found a few times. The chain carries TRBV6-6 and TRBJ2-5; no clear D gene. CDR3 length: 12 amino acids. The germline gives CDR1 MNHNY, CDR2 SVGAGI (reference sequence). V lost 7 bases, J lost 5 bases, and 11 bases lay in between. CDR3 sequence reads: CASTQTSETQYF. The CDR3 nucleotides are TGTGCCAGCACCCAAACGTCGGAGACCCAGTACTTC.

This clonotype was detected a few times. The chain has TRBV9 and TRBJ2-7; D unclear. The germline CDR1 and CDR2 sequences are SGDLS and YYNGEE. There are 14 residues in the CDR3. The V end was cut by 0 bases, the J end by 0 bases, with 7 bases between. The CDR3 loop reads CASSVGITSYEQYF. In DNA form, the CDR3 reads TGTGCCAGCAGCGTAGGTATCACCTCCTACGAGCAGTACTTC.

A few counts support this clonotype. The rearrangement links TRBV5-1 to TRBJ2-4; TRBD2 matches at 10 bases. Trimming took 0 bases from V and 1 from J; bases not matched to a gene: 10. This CDR3 is built from 19 residues. Germline V lookup: CDR1 SGHRS, CDR2 YFSETQ. The CDR3 DNA sequence: TGCGCCAGCAGCTTGGACGGGACTAGCGCTGGGTGGGCCAAAAACATTCAGTACTTC. Residues: CASSLDGTSAGWAKNIQYF.

This clonotype was found a few times. The rearrangement uses TRBV6-1 and TRBJ2-7; D uncertain. The CDR3 has 13 residues. V lost 0 bases to trimming and J lost 6 bases, with 9 bases between them. Germline V gene sequence: CDR1 MNHNS, CDR2 SASEGT. The CDR3 nucleotides read TGTGCCAGCAGTGAAGCGAAAATCGGCGAGCAGTACTTC. Amino acids: CASSEAKIGEQYF.

This sequence joins TRBV6-2 or TRBV6-3 and TRBJ2-7; 13 bases line up with TRBD2. Germline lookup yields CDR1 MNHEY and CDR2 SVGEGT. The trim removed 2 bases at V and 4 bases at J, leaving 2 bases unmatched. This CDR3 contains 15 residues. CDR3 nucleotides: TGTGCCAGCAGTTACGAGGGACTAGCGGGATACGAGCAGTACTTC. Its protein product is CASSYEGLAGYEQYF.

This clonotype occurred a few times. J is TRBJ2-7 and V is TRBV5-1, with 10 bases aligning to TRBD2. The CDR3 covers 14 residues. Germline V gene lookup returns CDR1 SGHRS and CDR2 YFSETQ. Unmatched junction bases numbered 4, after V lost 4 bases and J lost 3 bases. The CDR3 sequence: CASSVLAGDYEQYF. The DNA of the CDR3 is TGCGCCAGCAGCGTTCTAGCGGGAGACTACGAGCAGTACTTC.

The rearrangement joins TRBV28 to TRBJ2-7; 12 bases line up with TRBD2. Germline-derived CDR1 and CDR2 are MDHEN and SYDVKM. The CDR3 consists of 18 residues. V dropped 3 bases and J dropped 0; count of bases not matched to a gene: 9. The CDR3 spells CASSLPGLAGPTSYEQYF. The CDR3 region has the DNA TGTGCCAGCAGTTTGCCGGGACTAGCGGGCCCTACCTCCTACGAGCAGTACTTC.

The sample holds a few counts of this clonotype. This chain joins TRBV4-3 and TRBJ2-1, with 12 bases aligning to TRBD2. The CDR3 contains 17 residues. Germline V CDR1 and CDR2: LGHNA, YSLEER. With 4 bases clipped from V and 9 bases from J, the junction kept 13 bases outside the gene matches. CDR3 sequence (DNA): TGCGCCAGCAGCCTGGGGCCGACTAGCGGGAGATTCGTTGAGCAGTTCTTC. Amino acids: CASSLGPTSGRFVEQFF.